The following is a T cell receptor beta chain sequence with its context. This sample is part of a study of blood T cell repertoires in COVID-19. Study-wide context: PBMCs, B-cell-depleted T cells, or T cells were the source of the cDNA or gDNA that made up the material.

Per the original methods: Scientists estimated how many nucleated cells there were by amplifying reference gene primers. Profiled with immunoSEQ multiplex PCR; TCRdb holds only in-frame clones, not every one. Clone size and V and J calls were adopted from that table, with D and trimming inferred from the DNA. The sample has a few hundred thousand clones; roughly 89% are singletons. This receptor was taken from a man aged 55 to 70 who had recovered from COVID-19. The sequenced sample was peripheral blood.

The chain's CDR3 is CASREATNEKLFF. The DNA for the CDR3 is TGTGCCAGCAGGGAGGCAACTAATGAAAAACTGTTTTTT. The genes are TRBV5-4 and TRBJ1-4; no firm D call. Trimming removed 5 bases from V and 0 bases from J, with 5 bases in between. Germline loops: CDR1 SGHNT, CDR2 YYREEE (reference sequence). This CDR3 region has 13 residues.